These 19 T cell receptor beta chains came from one sample sequenced in a study of lymphopenia after photon versus proton radiotherapy. Profiling relied on immunoSEQ multiplex PCR, and the TCRdb table lists in-frame clones only, not all of them. The profile covers 43,000 or so clones, with over 75% appearing a single time and 2.2% taken by the ten largest. Here the sequenced sample was peripheral blood, taken from a patient treated with photon-based radiotherapy. These receptors were taken from a man aged 40-50 years with gastric cancer.

This chain uses TRBV15 with TRBJ2-1; TRBD2 aligns across 7 bases. V lost 3 bases and J lost 2; bases outside the gene matches: 13. This CDR3 comprises 18 residues. CDR1 LNHNV and CDR2 YYDKDF come from the germline V gene (reference sequence). The CDR3 DNA reads as TGTGCCACCAGCAGTGGCGGTTCGTCTAGCGGCCCCTACAATGAGCAGTTCTTC. It encodes CATSSGGSSSGPYNEQFF.

The rearrangement joins TRBV5-6 to TRBJ2-3; 7 nucleotides align to TRBD2. This CDR3 is built from 13 residues. CDR1 is SGHDT, CDR2 YYEEEE, per germline. The V segment lost 2 bases and the J segment 8 bases; nucleotides outside the gene matches: 5. The CDR3 nucleotides are TGTGCCAGCAGCTTAAGGGAGGGTGGTACGCAGTATTTT. This encodes CASSLREGGTQYF.

V gene TRBV10-3 combines with J gene TRBJ2-7; tentatively, D is TRBD1 (6 bases). Germline CDR1 is ENHRY and CDR2 is SYGVKD. The V and J ends lost 2 bases and 5 bases respectively, with 13 bases between them. The CDR3 length is 14 residues. The CDR3: CAISEGTGPHEQYF. The DNA for the CDR3 is TGTGCCATCAGTGAGGGTACAGGGCCACACGAGCAGTACTTC.

The table lists this clone with a count of one. The chain has TRBV30 and TRBJ2-5; 11 nucleotides agree with TRBD1. The J call may be in error: the DNA end matches TRBJ2-7 better. In germline, CDR1 is GTSNPN, CDR2 SVGIG (reference sequence). This CDR3 contains 15 residues. The CDR3: CAWSLPGTGGYEQYF. The CDR3 bases are TGTGCCTGGAGCCTACCCGGGACAGGGGGCTACGAGCAGTACTTC.

The chain uses TRBV7-2 and TRBJ2-4; D unclear. Per germline, CDR1 SGHTA and CDR2 FQGNSA. V shed 1 base and J shed 0 bases, with 10 bases lying between them. The CDR3 sequence is 16 residues long. The CDR3 region is CASSLGRALAKNIQYF. CDR3 DNA sequence: TGTGCCAGCAGCTTAGGAAGAGCTTTAGCCAAAAACATTCAGTACTTC.

This sequence joins TRBV30 and TRBJ2-1; D may correspond to TRBD1 or TRBD2 (6 bases each). Trimming took 0 bases from V and 1 from J, leaving 7 bases between them. The CDR3 is made up of 14 amino acids. From germline, CDR1 is GTSNPN and CDR2 SVGIG (reference sequence). This CDR3 is CAWSVGGSYNEQFF. Here the CDR3 DNA reads TGTGCCTGGAGTGTAGGGGGGTCCTACAATGAGCAGTTCTTC.

This clone turned up a few times. The chain is built from TRBV30 and TRBJ1-6; D gene uncertain. The CDR3 runs 12 residues. The V gene's germline CDR1 is GTSNPN and CDR2 SVGIG (reference sequence). Trimming removed 0 bases from V and 9 bases from J, with 6 bases in between. CDR3 residues: CAWSVWGSPLHF. CDR3 in DNA: TGTGCCTGGAGTGTATGGGGTTCACCCCTCCACTTT.

This clone appeared once. The chain is built from TRBV7-9 and TRBJ1-2; a possible D gene is TRBD1 (5 bases). The CDR3 runs to 15 residues. Germline V gene lookup returns CDR1 SEHNR and CDR2 FQNEAQ (reference sequence). V lost 7 bases to trimming and J lost 3 bases, with 18 bases between them. The CDR3 here is CASTLDGGADYGYTF. DNA for the CDR3: TGTGCCAGCACCCTAGACGGGGGAGCGGACTATGGCTACACCTTC.

The genes are TRBV19 and TRBJ2-1; no clear D. CDR1 and CDR2 (germline): LNHDA, SQIVND (reference sequence). The CDR3 runs 13 residues. V was shortened by 7 bases and J by 8 bases, with 15 bases between the two germline ends. Written as DNA, the CDR3 is TGTGCCAGTAAAGGGTCCGCGTACGATGAGCAGTTCTTC. It is translated as CASKGSAYDEQFF.

The chain uses TRBV5-6 and TRBJ2-5; tentative D call: TRBD2 (6 bases). Germline V gene sequence: CDR1 SGHDT, CDR2 YYEEEE. Trimming took off 2 bases at V and 7 bases at J, with 15 bases between the two ends. This CDR3 region has 14 residues. CDR3 loop: CASSFGTSAGTQYF. CDR3 coding DNA: TGTGCCAGCAGCTTCGGGACTTCAGCCGGGACCCAGTACTTC.

The chain carries TRBV7-9 and TRBJ2-7; possibly TRBD2 for D (5 bases). Germline CDR1 SEHNR, CDR2 FQNEAQ (reference sequence). The CDR3 has 12 residues. Trimming cost V 6 bases and J 3 bases, with 9 bases left between them. In DNA form, the CDR3 reads TGTGCCAGCAGGGGTGGGAGCTACGAGCAGTACTTC. Translating gives CASRGGSYEQYF. The entire variable domain, with the rest obtained from reference TRBV7-9 and TRBJ2-7, is as follows: DTGVSQNPRHKITKRGQNVTFRCDPISEHNRLYWYRQTLGQGPEFLTYFQNEAQLEKSRLLSDRFSAERPKGSFSTLEIQRTEQGDSAMYLCASRGGSYEQYFGPGTRLTVT.

The chain combines TRBV10-3 with TRBJ2-5; D is unresolved. This CDR3 has 15 amino acids. V lost 0 bases and J lost 5, with 13 bases in between. Germline V gene sequence: CDR1 ENHRY, CDR2 SYGVKD. CDR3 in amino acids: CAISESGLGRETQYF. The CDR3 DNA reads TGTGCCATCAGTGAGTCTGGCCTAGGAAGGGAGACCCAGTACTTC.

The chain recombines TRBV9 with TRBJ1-1, with unresolved D. Trimming pared 1 base from V and 3 bases from J, leaving 7 bases between. The CDR3 totals 13 residues. Per the germline V gene, CDR1 is SGDLS and CDR2 is YYNGEE. CDR3 sequence: CASSVREYTEAFF. CDR3 coding DNA: TGTGCCAGCAGCGTACGGGAGTACACTGAAGCTTTCTTT.

This clone appeared a single time. V usage is TRBV5-4 and J usage is TRBJ2-5; D assignment may be TRBD1 or TRBD2 (5 bases each). CDR3 length: 14 amino acids. V was trimmed by 5 bases and J by 5 bases, leaving 16 bases between them. Germline loops: CDR1 SGHNT, CDR2 YYREEE (reference sequence). CDR3 residues: CASRPQGSGETQYF. CDR3 DNA sequence: TGTGCCAGCAGGCCCCAGGGTTCGGGGGAGACCCAGTACTTC.

V usage is TRBV7-9 and J usage is TRBJ1-5; D gene unclear. The CDR3 contains 14 residues. The germline CDR1 and CDR2 sequences are SEHNR and FQNEAQ (reference sequence). The V gene lost 2 bases and the J gene lost 4 bases, with 9 bases spanning the gap. The CDR3 region is CASSLSSGNQPQHF. CDR3 coding DNA: TGTGCCAGCAGCTTAAGTTCGGGTAATCAGCCCCAGCATTTT. Combining the CDR3 with reference TRBV7-9 and TRBJ1-5 gives the whole variable domain DTGVSQNPRHKITKRGQNVTFRCDPISEHNRLYWYRQTLGQGPEFLTYFQNEAQLEKSRLLSDRFSAERPKGSFSTLEIQRTEQGDSAMYLCASSLSSGNQPQHFGDGTRLSIL.

The sample holds a few counts of this clone. This chain connects TRBV4-2 to TRBJ1-3; D possibly corresponds to TRBD1 (6 bases). The CDR3 is 16 residues long. Trimming pared 0 bases from V and 2 bases from J, leaving 11 bases between. The germline gives CDR1 LGHNA, CDR2 YNFKEQ. CDR3 in DNA: TGTGCCAGCAGCCAAGATGCGAGGGGGACTGGAAACACCATATATTTT. Translated, it gives CASSQDARGTGNTIYF.

V is TRBV5-1 and J is TRBJ1-4; 8 nucleotides align to TRBD1. Germline assignment: CDR1 SGHRS and CDR2 YFSETQ. With V trimmed by 2 bases and J by 0 bases, 6 bases remained unmatched. CDR3 size: 17 residues. The CDR3 loop reads CASSFGQGPATNEKLFF. Written as DNA, the CDR3 is TGCGCCAGCAGCTTCGGACAGGGACCAGCAACTAATGAAAAACTGTTTTTT.

This clone was detected only a few times. The chain is built from TRBV7-2 and TRBJ1-5; TRBD1 agrees at 8 bases. Germline CDR1 SGHTA, CDR2 FQGNSA. The CDR3 spans 14 residues. V lost 5 bases, J lost 7 bases, and 7 bases stayed unmatched. The DNA of the CDR3 is TGTGCCAGCAGCGCTACAGGGGGGGAACAGCCCCAGCATTTT. Residues: CASSATGGEQPQHF.

The rearrangement joins TRBV4-3 to TRBJ1-2; TRBD1 matches 8 bases. Germline-derived CDR1 and CDR2 are LGHNA and YSLEER. J gave up 4 bases and V 0 bases, and 7 bases lay outside the gene matches. This CDR3 contains 16 residues. Here the CDR3 reads CASSQDRGTGPYGYTF. CDR3 coding DNA: TGCGCCAGCAGCCAAGATAGGGGGACAGGTCCCTATGGCTACACCTTC.